This TCR beta chain was documented in a study of shared clonotypes between healthy human individuals. Whole-study findings and limits: Some clonotypes were shared by all four sorted-subset donors, while others were not shared. The non-shared ones had lower generation probabilities than the shared ones.

Produced via immunoSEQ multiplex PCR; TCRdb's table is partial and in-frame only. Altogether about 2,500,000 clones are present, around 90% being singletons, with the ten largest covering under 0.15%. Concerning this clone: Its antigen is not known.

Trimming stripped 0 bases from V and 8 bases from J, with 19 bases between. Looked up from germline, CDR1 is LNHDA and CDR2 is SQIVND (reference sequence). The CDR3 sequence is 16 residues long. This rearrangement joins TRBV19 to TRBJ1-2, with a tentative D call TRBD1 (5 bases). Source material: naive CD4+ T cells sorted from blood. Subset meaning: CD45RA+ positively selected. The receptor's source is a man aged 18 to 30 in good health. Here the CDR3 reads CASSIDLSGGMSGYTF. For the CDR3, the DNA is TGTGCCAGTAGTATAGATCTATCGGGGGGTATGAGCGGCTACACCTTC.